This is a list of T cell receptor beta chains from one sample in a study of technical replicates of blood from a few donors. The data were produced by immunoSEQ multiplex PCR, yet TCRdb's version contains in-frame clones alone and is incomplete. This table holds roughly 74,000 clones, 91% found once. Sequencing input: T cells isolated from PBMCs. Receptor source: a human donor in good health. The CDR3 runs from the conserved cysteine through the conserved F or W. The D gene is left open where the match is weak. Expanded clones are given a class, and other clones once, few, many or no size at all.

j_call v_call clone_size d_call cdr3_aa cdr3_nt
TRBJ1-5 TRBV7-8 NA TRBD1 CASSLEGASNQPQHF TGTGCCAGCAGCTTAGAGGGGGCTAGCAATCAGCCCCAGCATTTT
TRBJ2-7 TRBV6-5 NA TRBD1 CASMRQGVSNEQYF TGTGCCAGCATGAGGCAGGGGGTTAGCAACGAGCAGTACTTC
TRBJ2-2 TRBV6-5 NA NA CASRSRGGTGELFF TGTGCCAGCAGATCAAGGGGTGGGACCGGGGAGCTGTTTTTT
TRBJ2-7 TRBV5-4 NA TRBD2 CASSLASGSTYEQYF TGTGCCAGCAGCTTGGCTAGCGGGTCGACCTACGAGCAGTACTTC
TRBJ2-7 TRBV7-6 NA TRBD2 CASSGGLAGEGYEQYF TGTGCCAGCAGCGGCGGACTAGCGGGAGAAGGCTACGAGCAGTACTTC
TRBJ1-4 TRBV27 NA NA CASRSYNEKLFF TGTGCCAGCAGGAGCTATAATGAAAAACTGTTTTTT
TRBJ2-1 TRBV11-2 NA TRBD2 CASSLSRLAGGQTYNEQFF TGTGCCAGCAGCTTATCCCGACTAGCGGGAGGCCAGACCTACAATGAGCAGTTCTTC
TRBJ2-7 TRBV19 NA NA CASSIGGHLISYEQYF TGTGCCAGTAGTATTGGGGGACACCTCATCTCCTACGAGCAGTACTTC
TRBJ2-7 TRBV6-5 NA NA CASSYSSRNSYEQYF TGTGCCAGCAGTTACTCGAGCAGGAATTCCTACGAGCAGTACTTC
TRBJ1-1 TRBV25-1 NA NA CASSGGHRFIGTEAFF TGTGCCAGCAGTGGGGGGCACAGGTTTATTGGCACTGAAGCTTTCTTT
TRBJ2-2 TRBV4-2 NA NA CASSQAGINTGELFF TGTGCCAGCAGCCAAGCCGGGATAAACACCGGGGAGCTGTTTTTT
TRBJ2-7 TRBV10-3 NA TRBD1 CAISEGQGRYEQYF TGTGCCATCAGTGAGGGACAGGGGCGCTACGAGCAGTACTTC
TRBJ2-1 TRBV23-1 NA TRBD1 CASSQIRASGTGDYNEQFF TGCGCCAGCAGTCAAATCCGCGCTTCGGGGACAGGGGACTACAATGAGCAGTTCTTC
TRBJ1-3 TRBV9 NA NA CASSVDTGGGNTIYF TGTGCCAGCAGCGTAGACACGGGGGGTGGAAACACCATATATTTT
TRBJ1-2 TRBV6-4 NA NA CASSDLGTGYGYTF TGTGCCAGCAGTGACCTTGGCACAGGCTATGGCTACACCTTC
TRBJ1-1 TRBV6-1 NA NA CASSRGGATNTEAFF TGTGCCAGCAGCCGGGGGGGGGCGACGAACACTGAAGCTTTCTTT
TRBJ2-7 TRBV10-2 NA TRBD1 CASKVTGSYEQYF TGCGCCAGCAAAGTGACAGGGAGCTACGAGCAGTACTTC
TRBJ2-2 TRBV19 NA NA CASSIRGKTGELFF TGTGCCAGTAGTATCCGGGGAAAAACCGGGGAGCTGTTTTTT
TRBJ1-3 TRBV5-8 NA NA CASSHNRAGNTIYF TGTGCCAGCAGCCATAACAGGGCTGGAAACACCATATATTTT
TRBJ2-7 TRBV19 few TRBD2 CASSIASGSYEQYF TGTGCCAGTAGTATAGCTAGCGGGAGCTACGAGCAGTACTTC
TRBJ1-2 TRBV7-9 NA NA CASPLKRGANYGYTF TGTGCCAGCCCACTGAAGCGGGGGGCCAACTATGGCTACACCTTC
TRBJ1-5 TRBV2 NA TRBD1 CASSPGTGGYNQPQHF TGTGCCAGCAGTCCCGGGACAGGGGGTTACAATCAGCCCCAGCATTTT
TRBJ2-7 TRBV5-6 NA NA CASSLAGDEQYF TGTGCCAGCAGCTTGGCCGGGGACGAGCAGTACTTC
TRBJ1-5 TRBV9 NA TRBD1 CASSPVRDRGLFQPQHF TGTGCCAGCAGCCCAGTCCGGGACAGGGGGCTATTCCAGCCCCAGCATTTT
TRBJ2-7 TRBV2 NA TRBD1 CASSKPGQAFWEQYF TGTGCCAGCAGTAAACCGGGACAGGCCTTTTGGGAGCAGTACTTC
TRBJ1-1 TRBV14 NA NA CASSQDLFLLTDRNTEAFF TGTGCCAGCAGCCAAGACCTCTTTCTTTTGACAGACCGGAACACTGAAGCTTTCTTT
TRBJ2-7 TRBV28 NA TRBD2 CASSFLSLGGDEQYF TGTGCCAGCAGTTTCTTGTCATTGGGAGGGGACGAGCAGTACTTC
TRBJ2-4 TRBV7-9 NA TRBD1 CASRPLAGTGQNIQYF TGTGCCAGCAGGCCGTTAGCAGGGACAGGGCAAAACATTCAGTACTTC
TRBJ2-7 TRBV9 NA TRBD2 CASSSTSGSYEQYF TGTGCCAGCAGCTCGACTAGCGGGAGCTACGAGCAGTACTTC
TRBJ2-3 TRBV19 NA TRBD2 CASTTSGSTDTQYF TGTGCCAGTACCACTAGCGGGAGTACAGATACGCAGTATTTT
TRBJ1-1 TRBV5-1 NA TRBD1 CASRTGGLNTEAFF TGCGCCAGCAGAACAGGGGGCCTCAACACTGAAGCTTTCTTT
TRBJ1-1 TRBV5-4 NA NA CASSLTRGNTEAFF TGTGCCAGCAGCTTGACAAGGGGGAACACTGAAGCTTTCTTT
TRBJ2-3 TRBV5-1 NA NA CASSSGISSTDTQYF TGCGCCAGCAGCTCCGGGATTTCTAGCACAGATACGCAGTATTTT
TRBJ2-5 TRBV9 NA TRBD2 CASSVEKLRGAQYF TGTGCCAGCAGCGTAGAAAAACTACGGGGGGCCCAGTACTTC
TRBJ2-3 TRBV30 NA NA CAWAGVGTDTQYF TGTGCCTGGGCCGGAGTGGGCACAGATACGCAGTATTTT
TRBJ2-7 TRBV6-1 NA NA CASSQGTGSGSSYEQYF TGTGCCAGCAGTCAAGGGACAGGTAGCGGGAGCTCCTACGAGCAGTACTTC
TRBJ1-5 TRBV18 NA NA CASSRGGYSNQPQHF TGTGCCAGCTCACGGGGGGGGTATAGCAATCAGCCCCAGCATTTT
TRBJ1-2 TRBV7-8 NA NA CASSPGTLYGYTF TGTGCCAGCAGTCCCGGGACTCTCTATGGCTACACCTTC
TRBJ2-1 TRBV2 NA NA CASLEREDEQFF TGTGCCAGCTTAGAACGGGAAGATGAGCAGTTCTTC
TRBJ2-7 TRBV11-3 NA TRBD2 CASSLIAGLDSYEQYF TGTGCCAGCAGCTTAATAGCGGGACTAGACTCCTACGAGCAGTACTTC
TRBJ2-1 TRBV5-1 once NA CASSSQTVLSYNEQFF TGCGCCAGCAGCTCGCAGACTGTCCTCTCCTACAATGAGCAGTTCTTC
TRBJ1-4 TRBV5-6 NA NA CASRLVRGPDEKLFF TGTGCCAGCAGATTGGTACGTGGGCCGGATGAAAAACTGTTTTTT